This entry describes one T cell receptor beta chain. Its recognized antigen is unknown. No per-base quality is available; no much larger clone lies one base away. CDR3 length: 16 amino acids, cysteine to phenylalanine. Of the read, only the CDR3 DNA is kept; its 48 bases are in frame from base 1. The germline V gene specifies SNHLY as CDR1 and FYNNEI as CDR2. Unmatched junction bases come to 9, with V trimmed by 6 bases and J by 7 bases. This record comes from a study of blood T cells in healthy people across ages (dated by TCRdb to the mid-2010s). In terms of the full investigation: Template switching captured roughly one uniquely barcoded TCR beta cDNA molecule per two T cells in model experiments. Donors were grouped into four age groups: young (average approximately 15 years), middle-aged (around 39), aged (approximately 58) and long-lived (roughly 80). To avoid experimental bias, donors of different ages were spread randomly across the sequencing lanes. Age-related changes in TCR beta repertoire diversity were measured in the study by deep sequencing normalized with unique cDNA molecular identifiers. The study analyzed two additional independent replicas of 1 million unique cDNA reads from the same blood draw for two donors, one aged 18 to 30 and one aged 80 or older. Overall results and qualifications from the work: Estimates of total diversity based on one million sequenced T cells were considered lower bounds and underestimates. Compared with the aged group, the long-lived group had more naive CD4+ T cells, fewer expanded clones and increased TCR diversity, a pattern suggesting age selection. Because profiling used bulk unsorted PBMCs, naive and antigen-experienced compartments could not be compared conclusively. As age increased, observed TCR beta diversity per million T cells dropped in a roughly linear way, and a significant reduction was already evident by age 40. There was a strong correlation between observed TCR beta diversity and the percentage of naive T cells measured by flow cytometry. Donor CMV infection status was unknown, potentially confounding age-related changes in expanded clonotypes.

The donors were roughly 39 Caucasian individuals from Russia, aged roughly 6 to 90 years, who were systemically healthy. Each donor gave about 9.2 milliliters of peripheral blood, drawn into EDTA-treated Vacutainer tubes. Ficoll-Paque density-gradient centrifugation was used to isolate PBMCs, with at least 6 million per sample. Trizol reagent was used to extract total RNA from PBMCs, with at least 6 micrograms per sample. For every donor, flow cytometry on a PBMC aliquot measured the percentage of naive CD45RAhigh/CD27high T cells. Library construction relied on 5' RACE. TCRdb lists the instrument as Illumina HiSeq 2500. A second roughly 7 to 12 cycle PCR used a sample-barcoded 5' primer and a J-beta primer mix. A template-switch 5' adaptor carrying 12 random nucleotides introduced a unique molecular identifier onto each TCR beta cDNA molecule. Each sample yielded at least 2.5 million CDR3-containing paired-end reads. First-strand cDNA was synthesized from all RNA with the Mint cDNA synthesis kit, primed by a TRBC-specific oligonucleotide. Following uracil-DNA glycosylase treatment, all cDNA underwent a first 18-cycle PCR with the universal primers M1SS and BC2_uni_R. Turning to the authors' computational methods: Each sample was normalized by randomly selecting 1 million high-quality reads, each carrying a distinct molecular identifier. Instead of being binned into consensus sequences, reads that shared molecular identifiers were thrown out. MiTCR, run with a Q25 quality threshold and the strictest error-elimination algorithm, handled CDR3 identification, clonotype clustering and error correction. A nonparametric unseen species model using Euler transformation provided a lower-bound estimate of total TCR beta diversity. Through fastp at Q25 and MiXCR, TCRdb rebuilt clones from the public reads, retaining in-frame beta chains. All rows with the same CDR3 protein become a single entry with the most common DNA and genes. The V and J calls were determined by TCRdb, not by the authors. The sample includes about 1.1 million distinct CDR3 sequences, with less than 45% observed a single time. Under 15% of the sample is in the top ten clones.

This receptor was identified in a young man in good health. Sequencing was carried out using blood. The sequence is built from TRBV2 and TRBJ2-7, with 16 middle bases fitting TRBD2. The CDR3 region: CASRGLAGGSYDEQYF. The nucleotide sequence reads TGTGCCAGCAGGGGACTAGCGGGGGGGTCCTACGATGAGCAGTACTTC.